This T cell receptor beta chain was sequenced during a study of neurological immune-mediated disorders. Study-wide results and limits: Association with the multiple sclerosis repertoire cluster was not found for any clinical or MRI feature.

Trimming shortened V by 4 bases and J by 4 bases, and 12 bases separated the two germline ends. The germline gives CDR1 SGHDT, CDR2 YYEEEE. There are 15 residues in the CDR3. In this sample, this clonotype turned up many times. Its antigen is unknown. A single record per CDR3 protein comes from TCRdb applying MiXCR to the 5' RACE reads. The table has roughly 60,000 distinct CDR3 sequences, 2% to 2.5% seen once. PBMCs stored at -80 C, numbering 2 million, were the origin of the unsorted libraries. The chain recombines TRBV5-6 with TRBJ2-6, with D perhaps TRBD2 (5 bases). The sample comprised PBMCs. This receptor was taken from a man aged 50 to 60 with multiple sclerosis. The chain's CDR3 is CASSPGLLGANVLTF. The CDR3 DNA reads as TGTGCCAGCAGCCCCGGACTGCTCGGGGCCAACGTCCTGACTTTC.